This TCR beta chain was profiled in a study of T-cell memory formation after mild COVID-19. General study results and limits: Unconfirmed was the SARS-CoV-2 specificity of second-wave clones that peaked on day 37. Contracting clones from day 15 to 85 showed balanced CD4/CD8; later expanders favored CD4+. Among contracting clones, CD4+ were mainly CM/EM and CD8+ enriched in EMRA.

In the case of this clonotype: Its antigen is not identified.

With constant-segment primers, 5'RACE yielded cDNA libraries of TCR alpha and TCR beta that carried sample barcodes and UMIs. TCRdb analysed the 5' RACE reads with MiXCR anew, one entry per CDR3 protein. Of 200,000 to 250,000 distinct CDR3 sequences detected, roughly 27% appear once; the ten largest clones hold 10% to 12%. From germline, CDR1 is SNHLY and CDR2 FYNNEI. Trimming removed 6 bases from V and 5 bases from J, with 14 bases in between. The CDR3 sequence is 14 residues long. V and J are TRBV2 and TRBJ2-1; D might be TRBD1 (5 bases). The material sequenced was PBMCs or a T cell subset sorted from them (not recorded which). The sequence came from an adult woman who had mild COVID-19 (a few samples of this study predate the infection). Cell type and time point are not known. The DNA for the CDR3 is TGTGCCAGCAGAGGGGCTGCGGTAGACAATGAGCAGTTCTTC. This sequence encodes CASRGAAVDNEQFF.